Presented here are 24 T cell receptor beta chains from one specimen sequenced in a study of blood T cell repertoires in COVID-19. TCRdb keeps only in-frame clones here, not all; method: immunoSEQ multiplex PCR. The sample contains fewer than 250,000 clones, 83% of which appear only once. The sample was PBMCs or T cells enriched from blood (not recorded which). Receptor source: a woman aged 35 to 49 who had been exposed to COVID-19.

CDR3 protein: CASSPRQGPYTEAFF. The CDR3 region has the DNA TGTGCCAGCAGTCCAAGACAGGGGCCATACACTGAAGCTTTCTTT. The chain employs TRBV27 and TRBJ1-1; 8 bases are a match to TRBD1. This CDR3 has 15 amino acids. V was pared by 5 bases and J by 3 bases, with 8 bases of the junction left unmatched. Germline V lookup: CDR1 MNHEY, CDR2 SMNVEV (reference sequence).

V usage is TRBV7-9 and J usage is TRBJ1-1, with a tentative D call TRBD1 (6 bases). Per the germline V gene, CDR1 is SEHNR and CDR2 is FQNEAQ (reference sequence). This CDR3 is built from 13 residues. V lost 5 bases and J lost 6, with 13 bases in between. Here the CDR3 DNA reads TGTGCCAGCAGCACGCTCGACAGGCCTGAAGCTTTCTTT. Translating gives CASSTLDRPEAFF.

The rearrangement joins TRBV25-1 to TRBJ1-1; tentatively, D is TRBD1 (6 bases). V was clipped by 1 base and J by 0 bases, with 9 bases between them. Germline loops: CDR1 MGHDK, CDR2 SYGVNS. This CDR3 contains 15 residues. The CDR3, as DNA: TGTGCCAGCAGTGAATGGGGGCATTTGAACACTGAAGCTTTCTTT. Its translation is CASSEWGHLNTEAFF.

This chain uses TRBV20-1 with TRBJ2-7; the D gene is possibly TRBD1 (6 bases). V was clipped by 3 bases and J by 3 bases, with 12 bases between them. CDR3 size: 13 residues. From germline, CDR1 is DFQATT and CDR2 SNEGSKA (reference sequence). The CDR3 loop is CSASSTGSYEQYF. In nucleotides, the CDR3 is TGCAGTGCTAGTTCTACAGGGAGCTACGAGCAGTACTTC.

The V gene is TRBV28, the J gene TRBJ1-2; 8 nucleotides match TRBD1. This CDR3 contains 15 residues. In germline, CDR1 is MDHEN, CDR2 SYDVKM. J lost 8 bases, V lost 2 bases, and 10 bases had no gene match. This CDR3 reads CASSLPTAGGQGYTF. The CDR3 coding sequence is TGTGCCAGCAGTTTACCGACGGCAGGGGGCCAGGGCTACACCTTC.

The V call is TRBV6-1, the J call TRBJ1-1, with 12 positions matching TRBD1. Germline values: CDR1 MNHNS, CDR2 SASEGT. The CDR3 is 17 amino acids. V trimming: 4 bases; J trimming: 5 bases; junction bases outside the gene matches: 11. CDR3 DNA sequence: TGTGCCAGCAGTGCCCTGGGGACAGGGGGCGGATGGACTGAAGCTTTCTTT. It is translated as CASSALGTGGGWTEAFF.

The J gene is TRBJ1-1, the V gene TRBV25-1; 8 bases agree with TRBD1. Germline V gene data show CDR1 as MGHDK and CDR2 as SYGVNS. J lost 2 bases, V lost 0 bases, and 8 bases had no gene match. The CDR3 is 17 amino acids. The CDR3 sequence: CASSEYGGRGLNTEAFF. In DNA, the CDR3 is TGTGCCAGCAGTGAATATGGGGGCAGGGGGCTCAACACTGAAGCTTTCTTT. The variable domain in full, completed from reference TRBV25-1 and TRBJ1-1, reads EADIYQTPRYLVIGTGKKITLECSQTMGHDKMYWYQQDPGMELHLIHYSYGVNSTEKGDLSSESTVSRIRTEHFPLTLESARPSHTSQYLCASSEYGGRGLNTEAFFGQGTRLTVV.

The chain carries TRBV10-3 and TRBJ2-7; 7 positions match TRBD2. The CDR3 sequence is 13 residues long. V shed 5 bases, J shed 3 bases, and the junction held 4 bases outside the gene matches. Per germline, CDR1 ENHRY and CDR2 SYGVKD. CDR3: CAISLGRGYEQYF. DNA of the CDR3: TGTGCCATCAGTTTGGGGAGGGGCTACGAGCAGTACTTC.

The chain uses TRBV28 and TRBJ1-2; the D gene is possibly TRBD1 (5 bases). The CDR3 runs to 12 residues. Germline V gene lookup returns CDR1 MDHEN and CDR2 SYDVKM. Trimming removed 2 bases at V and 7 bases at J, with 8 bases between. CDR3 sequence: CASSLVGGGYTF. In DNA, the CDR3 is TGTGCCAGCAGTTTAGTGGGGGGTGGCTACACCTTC.

V and J are TRBV5-4 and TRBJ2-3; D is perhaps TRBD2 (5 bases). CDR1 is SGHNT and CDR2 is YYREEE in the germline V gene (reference sequence). The CDR3 runs to 15 residues. Trimming took 7 bases from V and 4 from J, leaving 19 bases between them. CDR3 residues: CASSLGLAWADTQYF. In nucleotides, the CDR3 is TGTGCCAGCTCCCTCGGGCTAGCTTGGGCAGATACGCAGTATTTT.

This sequence joins TRBV20-1 and TRBJ2-3, with TRBD2 identical over 13 bases. CDR1 is DFQATT and CDR2 is SNEGSKA in the germline V gene (reference sequence). V was clipped by 3 bases and J by 3 bases; unmatched bases: 3. The CDR3 has 15 amino acids. Here the CDR3 DNA reads TGCAGTGCTAGTAAACTAGCGGGGGGGACAGATACGCAGTATTTT. Amino acids: CSASKLAGGTDTQYF.

This clone was seen only once. CDR3 region: CASSSLGQGTEAFF. The CDR3 DNA reads as TGTGCCAGCAGCTCTCTCGGACAGGGCACTGAAGCTTTCTTT. The chain links TRBV7-9 to TRBJ1-1; 8 nucleotides match TRBD1. This CDR3 is built from 14 residues. Germline V lookup: CDR1 SEHNR, CDR2 FQNEAQ (reference sequence). V trimming: 4 bases; J trimming: 4 bases; junction bases outside the gene matches: 5.

This clone was seen a single time. The rearrangement uses TRBV7-3 and TRBJ2-1; D unclear. This CDR3 has 15 residues. Germline V gene sequence: CDR1 SGHTA, CDR2 FQGTGA. V was trimmed by 2 bases and J by 8 bases, leaving 16 bases between them. The DNA for the CDR3 is TGTGCCAGCAGCTTATCGCGAGTTTTAGCCGATGAGCAGTTCTTC. This codes for CASSLSRVLADEQFF.

The chain joins TRBV7-3 to TRBJ2-7, with 8 bases that match TRBD2. Germline CDR1 is SGHTA and CDR2 is FQGTGA. This CDR3 region has 13 residues. V was clipped by 5 bases and J by 6 bases; unmatched bases: 6. The CDR3 nucleotides read TGTGCCAGCAGCCCAATGCGGGGGGTCGAGCAGTACTTC. Residues: CASSPMRGVEQYF.

The V call is TRBV7-6, the J call TRBJ1-5; the match to TRBD1 covers 8 bases. The trim removed 5 bases at V and 4 bases at J, leaving 10 bases unmatched. Looked up from germline, CDR1 is SGHVS and CDR2 is FNYEAQ. The CDR3 has 16 amino acids. The CDR3 spells CASSPQTGDRNQPQHF. The CDR3 DNA reads TGTGCCAGCAGCCCTCAGACAGGGGATAGGAATCAGCCCCAGCATTTT.

V is TRBV12-5 and J is TRBJ2-7, with 9 bases aligning to TRBD1. CDR3 length equals 15 residues. Germline values: CDR1 LGHNT, CDR2 FRNRAP. Trimming cost V 6 bases and J 0 bases; bases outside gene matches: 6. This CDR3 reads CASGTGQGNSYEQYF. In DNA, the CDR3 is TGTGCTAGTGGAACTGGACAGGGGAACTCCTACGAGCAGTACTTC.

The V and J genes are TRBV3-1 (or the pseudogene TRBV3-2) and TRBJ1-1; TRBD1 aligns across 7 bases. This CDR3 is 16 amino acids long. Germline trimming cut 4 bases from V and 1 base from J; bases unmatched to any gene: 9. Germline V lookup: CDR1 LGHDT, CDR2 YNNKEL (reference sequence). The CDR3 nucleotides are TGTGCCAGCAGCCCCACTTCCGGGACAGCGAACACTGAAGCTTTCTTT. Protein product: CASSPTSGTANTEAFF.

The rearrangement uses TRBV7-3 and TRBJ1-5; D is unclear. This CDR3 region has 13 residues. Germline assignment: CDR1 SGHTA and CDR2 FQGTGA. V shed 2 bases and J shed 9 bases, with 11 bases lying between them. The CDR3 spells CASSLGWWAPQHF. CDR3 nucleotide sequence: TGTGCCAGCAGCTTAGGGTGGTGGGCGCCCCAGCATTTT.

The genes are TRBV19 and TRBJ1-1, with a tentative D call TRBD1 (6 bases). CDR1 and CDR2 (germline): LNHDA, SQIVND (reference sequence). The CDR3 extends over 13 amino acids. The V gene lost 5 bases and the J gene lost 4 bases, with 11 bases spanning the gap. The CDR3 bases are TGTGCCAGTAGTGAGGGGGTGGGCACTGAAGCTTTCTTT. Translating gives CASSEGVGTEAFF.

CDR3 sequence: CASSQEGQGTDTQYF. The CDR3 DNA reads TGTGCCAGCAGCCAAGAGGGGCAGGGCACAGATACGCAGTATTTT. This chain connects TRBV3-1 (or the pseudogene TRBV3-2) to TRBJ2-3, with D perhaps matching TRBD1 (5 bases). Germline values: CDR1 LGHDT, CDR2 YNNKEL (reference sequence). Trimming pared 0 bases from V and 1 base from J, leaving 8 bases between. The CDR3 is 15 amino acids.

The chain uses TRBV27 and TRBJ1-2; D is uncertain. Per the germline V gene, CDR1 is MNHEY and CDR2 is SMNVEV (reference sequence). The V end lost 4 bases, the J end lost 5 bases, and 5 bases lay between the germline ends. This CDR3 is 11 amino acids long. The CDR3 coding sequence is TGTGCCAGCAGTTATCTGTATGGCTACACCTTC. Protein: CASSYLYGYTF.

The gene calls are TRBV3-1 (or the pseudogene TRBV3-2) and TRBJ1-6; D not resolved. V dropped 2 bases and J dropped 6 bases, with 5 bases sitting between them. Germline CDR1 reads LGHDT; CDR2 reads YNNKEL (reference sequence). The CDR3 consists of 13 residues. As DNA, the CDR3 is TGTGCCAGCAGCCAACAGATTAATTCACCCCTCCACTTT. Protein product: CASSQQINSPLHF.

The V gene is TRBV27, the J gene TRBJ2-5; 16 nucleotides align to TRBD2. The CDR3 is made up of 20 amino acids. The trim removed 0 bases at V and 1 base at J, leaving 8 bases unmatched. The germline V gene encodes CDR1 MNHEY and CDR2 SMNVEV (reference sequence). The CDR3 nucleotides read TGTGCCAGCAGTTTATCTACCGGGACTAGCGGGGGGGCCGCCCAAGAGACCCAGTACTTC. Protein sequence: CASSLSTGTSGGAAQETQYF.

The genes are TRBV7-3 and TRBJ1-1; 10 nucleotides agree with TRBD1. The CDR3 covers 15 residues. The germline V gene encodes CDR1 SGHTA and CDR2 FQGTGA. V lost 5 bases, J lost 4 bases, and 7 bases stayed unmatched. The CDR3 DNA reads as TGTGCCAGCAGCCTGGGGACAGGGGAGGGCACTGAAGCTTTCTTT. Encoded protein: CASSLGTGEGTEAFF.